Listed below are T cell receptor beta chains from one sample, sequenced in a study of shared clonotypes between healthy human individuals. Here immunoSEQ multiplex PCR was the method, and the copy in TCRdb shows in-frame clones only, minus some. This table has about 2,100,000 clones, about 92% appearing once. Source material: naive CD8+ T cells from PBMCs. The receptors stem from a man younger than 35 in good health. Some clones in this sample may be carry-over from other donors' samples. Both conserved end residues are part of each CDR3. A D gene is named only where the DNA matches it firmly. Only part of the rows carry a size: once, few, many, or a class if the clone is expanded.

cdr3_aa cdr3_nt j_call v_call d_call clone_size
CASSLEGHQPQHF TGTGCCAGCAGTTTAGAAGGGCATCAGCCCCAGCATTTT TRBJ1-5 TRBV27 . .
CASNSGGAYSNQPQHF TGTGCCAGTAACTCAGGGGGGGCTTATAGCAATCAGCCCCAGCATTTT TRBJ1-5 TRBV19 TRBD1 .
CASRSEKGTDTQYF TGTGCCAGCAGATCTGAGAAGGGCACAGATACGCAGTATTTT TRBJ2-3 TRBV5-4 . .
CASSLGQGGYEQYF TGTGCCAGCAGTTTAGGACAGGGGGGCTACGAGCAGTACTTC TRBJ2-7 TRBV28 TRBD1 .
CASSLWSGTGVPNEQFF TGCGCCAGCAGCTTGTGGTCCGGGACAGGGGTGCCCAATGAGCAGTTCTTC TRBJ2-1 TRBV5-1 TRBD1 .
CASSSQGAAFF TGTGCCAGCAGCTCTCAGGGTGCGGCTTTCTTT TRBJ1-1 TRBV7-9 . .
CASGLWGSGASSPSDTQYF TGTGCTAGTGGTCTATGGGGAAGCGGGGCCTCGAGCCCCTCAGATACGCAGTATTTT TRBJ2-3 TRBV12-5 TRBD2 .
CAWSRGQGRNEQYF TGTGCCTGGAGTCGGGGGCAGGGACGCAACGAGCAGTACTTC TRBJ2-7 TRBV30 . .
CASSQDLRTGGYNEQFF TGCGCCAGCAGCCAAGATTTAAGGACAGGGGGGTACAATGAGCAGTTCTTC TRBJ2-1 TRBV4-1 TRBD1 .
CASSEGDAGELFF TGTGCCAGCAGTGAAGGCGACGCCGGGGAGCTGTTTTTT TRBJ2-2 TRBV25-1 . .
CAISDGFESYNEQFF TGTGCCATCAGTGATGGCTTTGAGTCCTACAATGAGCAGTTCTTC TRBJ2-1 TRBV10-3 . .
CASSQSIVGTEAFF TGTGCCAGCAGCCAGTCGATTGTGGGCACTGAAGCTTTCTTT TRBJ1-1 TRBV14 . .
CASSSLAGYNNEQFF TGCGCCAGCAGCTCACTAGCGGGATATAACAATGAGCAGTTCTTC TRBJ2-1 TRBV5-1 TRBD2 .
CASSSGLAGYEQYF TGTGCCAGCAGTTCGGGACTAGCGGGCTACGAGCAGTACTTC TRBJ2-7 TRBV27 TRBD2 .
CASSIFLSTVTTQETQYF TGTGCCAGTAGTATTTTTTTGAGTACCGTGACGACACAAGAGACCCAGTACTTC TRBJ2-5 TRBV19 . .
CATLPWSRSLDEQFF TGTGCCACCCTACCTTGGAGCAGATCTCTCGATGAGCAGTTCTTC TRBJ2-1 TRBV6-1 . .
CASGTGTGLLRGYTF TGTGCTAGTGGTACCGGGACAGGACTGTTGCGTGGCTACACCTTC TRBJ1-2 TRBV12-5 TRBD1 .
CASSKGTGKVQYF TGCGCCAGCAGCAAAGGGACAGGGAAGGTGCAGTACTTC TRBJ2-7 TRBV5-1 TRBD1 .
CASSPLPSRIGENEQFF TGTGCCAGCAGCCCCTTACCGTCCCGGATTGGCGAGAATGAGCAGTTCTTC TRBJ2-1 TRBV7-6 . .
CASSLGTTTNEKLFF TGTGCCAGCAGCTTAGGGACAACAACTAATGAAAAACTGTTTTTT TRBJ1-4 TRBV11-2 . .
CASSQDRLFYGYTF TGTGCCAGCAGTCAAGACAGGCTATTCTATGGCTACACCTTC TRBJ1-2 TRBV5-6 . .
CASSEPGTVNQPQHF TGTGCCAGCAGTGAACCCGGGACAGTCAATCAGCCCCAGCATTTT TRBJ1-5 TRBV6-1 TRBD1 .
CASSLGRNEQYF TGTGCCAGCAGCTTGGGTAGGAACGAGCAGTACTTC TRBJ2-7 TRBV5-4 . .
CASRAGPSYEQYF TGTGCCAGCAGGGCAGGACCCTCCTACGAGCAGTACTTC TRBJ2-7 TRBV11-2 . once
CASSSHVPQGPHGTGELFF TGTGCCAGCAGTTCCCACGTCCCCCAGGGGCCCCACGGAACCGGGGAGCTGTTTTTT TRBJ2-2 TRBV28 . .
CASSLSDEQYF TGTGCCAGCAGTTTGAGCGACGAGCAGTACTTC TRBJ2-7 TRBV28 . .
CASSYRTSVEQYF TGTGCCAGCAGCTACCGGACCTCGGTCGAGCAGTACTTC TRBJ2-7 TRBV7-8 . .
CASSERAYGYTF TGTGCCAGCAGCGAACGAGCCTATGGCTACACCTTC TRBJ1-2 TRBV9 . .
CASSVSLAGPPNTGELFF TGTGCCAGCAGCGTAAGCCTAGCGGGACCGCCGAACACCGGGGAGCTGTTTTTT TRBJ2-2 TRBV9 TRBD2 .
CASSTQDRTPYEQYF TGTGCCAGCAGTACTCAAGACCGGACCCCCTACGAGCAGTACTTC TRBJ2-7 TRBV27 . .
CASSPSGRNEQFF TGTGCCAGCAGCCCAAGTGGACGCAATGAGCAGTTCTTC TRBJ2-1 TRBV7-8 . once
CASSQFLGSIVGYTF TGTGCCAGCAGCCAATTCTTAGGGTCGATCGTGGGCTACACCTTC TRBJ1-2 TRBV6-5 . once
CASSGTGANTEAFF TGTGCCAGCAGCGGGACAGGGGCGAACACTGAAGCTTTCTTT TRBJ1-1 TRBV2 TRBD1 .
CASSVGTDYTEAFF TGTGCCAGCAGCGTAGGGACAGACTACACTGAAGCTTTCTTT TRBJ1-1 TRBV9 . .
CASIGGGGSGALVQYF TGTGCCAGCATCGGTGGGGGTGGCAGCGGGGCTTTAGTGCAGTACTTC TRBJ2-7 TRBV27 TRBD2 once
CASSSNLGAFF TGTGCCAGCAGCTCAAACTTAGGAGCTTTCTTT TRBJ1-1 TRBV7-9 . .
CASSPAQDRYYEQYF TGTGCCAGCAGTCCGGCCCAGGACAGATACTACGAGCAGTACTTC TRBJ2-7 TRBV2 . .
CASRDRPTYEQYF TGTGCCAGCCGGGACCGGCCCACCTACGAGCAGTACTTC TRBJ2-7 TRBV6-1 . .
CASSFPEGEYSGANVLTF TGCGCCAGCAGCTTTCCGGAGGGGGAATACTCTGGGGCCAACGTCCTGACTTTC TRBJ2-6 TRBV5-1 . .
CASSIDRTNGGAFF TGTGCCAGTAGTATAGATCGGACCAACGGAGGAGCTTTCTTT TRBJ1-1 TRBV19 . .
CASSFPTPGRPLHF TGTGCCAGCAGCTTCCCCACCCCAGGGAGACCCCTCCACTTT TRBJ1-6 TRBV11-2 . .
CASSLAGGYNEQFF TGTGCCAGCAGCTTAGCCGGCGGGTACAATGAGCAGTTCTTC TRBJ2-1 TRBV7-9 . .
CASSPTGQIGSPLHF TGTGCCAGCAGCCCGACCGGGCAGATAGGCTCACCCCTCCACTTT TRBJ1-6 TRBV9 . once
CASSVATGGNYEQYF TGTGCCAGCAGCGTAGCGACAGGGGGGAACTACGAGCAGTACTTC TRBJ2-7 TRBV9 TRBD1 .
CASSLKTSGRTSTYEQYF TGTGCCAGCAGCTTAAAAACTAGCGGGCGCACGAGCACCTACGAGCAGTACTTC TRBJ2-7 TRBV11-2 TRBD2 .
CASSLTPGVEQYF TGTGCCAGCAGCTTAACCCCAGGTGTCGAGCAGTACTTC TRBJ2-7 TRBV7-9 . .
CASIAGAGTDTQYF TGTGCCAGCATAGCGGGAGCCGGCACAGATACGCAGTATTTT TRBJ2-3 TRBV2 TRBD2 .